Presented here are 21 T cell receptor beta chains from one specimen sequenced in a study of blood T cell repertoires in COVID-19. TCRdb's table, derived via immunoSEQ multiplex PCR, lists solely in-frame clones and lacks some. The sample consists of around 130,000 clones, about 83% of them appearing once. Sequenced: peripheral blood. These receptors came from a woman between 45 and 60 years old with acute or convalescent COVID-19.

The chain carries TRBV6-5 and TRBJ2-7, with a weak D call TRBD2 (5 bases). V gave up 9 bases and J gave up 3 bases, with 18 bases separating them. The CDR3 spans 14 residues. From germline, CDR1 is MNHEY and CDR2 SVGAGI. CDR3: CASKGGTLVYEQYF. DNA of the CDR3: TGTGCCAGTAAAGGAGGCACGCTAGTCTACGAGCAGTACTTC.

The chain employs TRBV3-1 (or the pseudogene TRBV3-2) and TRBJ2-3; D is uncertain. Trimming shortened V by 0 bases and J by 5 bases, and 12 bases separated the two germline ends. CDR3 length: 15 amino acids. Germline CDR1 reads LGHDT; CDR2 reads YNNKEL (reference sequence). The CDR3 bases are TGTGCCAGCAGCCAAGATTTGGGCCAGCTAGATACGCAGTATTTT. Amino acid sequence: CASSQDLGQLDTQYF.

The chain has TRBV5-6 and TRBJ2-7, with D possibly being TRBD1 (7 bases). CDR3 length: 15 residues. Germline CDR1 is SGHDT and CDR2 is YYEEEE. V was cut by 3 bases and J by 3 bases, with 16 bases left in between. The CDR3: CASSSSGTAGYEQYF. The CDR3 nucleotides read TGTGCCAGCAGCTCCTCCGGGACAGCGGGCTACGAGCAGTACTTC.

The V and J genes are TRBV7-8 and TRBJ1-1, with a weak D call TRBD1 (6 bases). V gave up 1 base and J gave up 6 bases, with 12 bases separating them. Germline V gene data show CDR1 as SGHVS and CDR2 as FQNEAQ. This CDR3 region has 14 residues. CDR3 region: CASSLGRQAPEAFF. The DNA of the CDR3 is TGTGCCAGCAGCTTAGGACGACAGGCCCCTGAAGCTTTCTTT.

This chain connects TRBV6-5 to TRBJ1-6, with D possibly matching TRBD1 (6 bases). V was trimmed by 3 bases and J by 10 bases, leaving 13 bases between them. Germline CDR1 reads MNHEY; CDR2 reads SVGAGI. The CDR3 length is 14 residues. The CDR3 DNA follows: TGTGCCAGCAGTTATAGGGGGGGGGACTCACCCCTCCACTTT. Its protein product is CASSYRGGDSPLHF.

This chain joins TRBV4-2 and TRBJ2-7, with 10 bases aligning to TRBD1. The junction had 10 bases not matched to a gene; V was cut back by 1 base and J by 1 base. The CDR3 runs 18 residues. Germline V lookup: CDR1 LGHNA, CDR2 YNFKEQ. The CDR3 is CASSQGRHPGQGSYEQYF. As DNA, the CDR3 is TGTGCCAGCAGCCAAGGGAGGCACCCGGGACAGGGGTCCTACGAGCAGTACTTC.

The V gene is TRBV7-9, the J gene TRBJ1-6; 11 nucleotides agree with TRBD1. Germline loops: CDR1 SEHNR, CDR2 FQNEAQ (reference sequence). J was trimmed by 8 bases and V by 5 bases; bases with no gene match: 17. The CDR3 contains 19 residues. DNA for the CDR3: TGTGCCAGCAGCGCTAGCGGGACAGGGGGAACCAGTCGGGATTCACCCCTCCACTTT. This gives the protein CASSASGTGGTSRDSPLHF.

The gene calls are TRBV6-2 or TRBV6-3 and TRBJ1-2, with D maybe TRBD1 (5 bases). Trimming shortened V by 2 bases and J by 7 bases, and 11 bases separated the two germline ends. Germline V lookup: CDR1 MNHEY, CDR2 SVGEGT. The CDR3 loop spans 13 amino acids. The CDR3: CASSYVQGGGYTF. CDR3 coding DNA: TGTGCCAGCAGTTACGTCCAGGGAGGTGGCTACACCTTC.

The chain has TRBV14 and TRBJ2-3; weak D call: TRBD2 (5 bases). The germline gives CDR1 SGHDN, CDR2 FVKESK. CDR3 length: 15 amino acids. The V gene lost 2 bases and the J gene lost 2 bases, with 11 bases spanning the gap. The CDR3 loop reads CASSQLDSPTDTQYF. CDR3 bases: TGTGCCAGCAGCCAACTGGACTCCCCCACAGATACGCAGTATTTT.

The CDR3 region is CASSNTREETQYF. The CDR3 DNA is TGTGCCAGTAGTAATACCCGCGAGGAGACCCAGTACTTC. J is TRBJ2-5 and V is TRBV19; no clear D gene. V was clipped by 4 bases and J by 5 bases, with 11 bases between them. Looked up from germline, CDR1 is LNHDA and CDR2 is SQIVND (reference sequence). The CDR3 has 13 amino acids.

The CDR3 sequence is CASSHATGNQETQYF. As DNA, the CDR3 is TGTGCCAGCAGTCACGCGACAGGGAACCAAGAGACCCAGTACTTC. V is TRBV6-6 and J is TRBJ2-5; 7 bases align to TRBD1. V gave up 5 bases and J gave up 0 bases; unmatched junction bases: 6. In germline, CDR1 is MNHNY, CDR2 SVGAGI (reference sequence). This CDR3 is built from 15 residues.

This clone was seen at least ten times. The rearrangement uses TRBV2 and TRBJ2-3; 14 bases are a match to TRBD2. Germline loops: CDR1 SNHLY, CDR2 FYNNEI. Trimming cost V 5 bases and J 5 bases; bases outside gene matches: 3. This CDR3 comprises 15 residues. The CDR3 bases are TGTGCCAGCAGTAGACTAGCGGGGGGGGTAGATACGCAGTATTTT. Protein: CASSRLAGGVDTQYF.

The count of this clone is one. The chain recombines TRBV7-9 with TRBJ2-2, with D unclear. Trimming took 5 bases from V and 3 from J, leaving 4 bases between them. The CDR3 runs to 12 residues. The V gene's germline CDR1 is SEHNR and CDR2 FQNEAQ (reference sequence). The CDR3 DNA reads TGTGCCAGCAGCCGAGACACCGGGGAGCTGTTTTTT. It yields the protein CASSRDTGELFF.

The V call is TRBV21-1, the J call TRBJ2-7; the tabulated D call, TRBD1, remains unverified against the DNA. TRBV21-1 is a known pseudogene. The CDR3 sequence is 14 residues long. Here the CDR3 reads CASSNQQADYEQYF. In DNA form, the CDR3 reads TGTGCCAGCAGTAACCAACAGGCCGACTACGAGCAGTACTTC.

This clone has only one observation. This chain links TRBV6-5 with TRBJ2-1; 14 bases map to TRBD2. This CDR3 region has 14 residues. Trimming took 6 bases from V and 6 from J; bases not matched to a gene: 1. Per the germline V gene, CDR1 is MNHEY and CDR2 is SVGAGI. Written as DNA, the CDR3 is TGTGCCAGCAGGGGACTAGCGGGGGTCAATGAGCAGTTCTTC. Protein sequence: CASRGLAGVNEQFF.

In DNA, the CDR3 is TGTGCCAGCAGTTCGGACAGGGGAATTTCACCCCTCCACTTT. This encodes CASSSDRGISPLHF. J is TRBJ1-6 and V is TRBV6-5; 9 nucleotides line up with TRBD1. Germline CDR1 reads MNHEY; CDR2 reads SVGAGI. The junction had 4 bases not matched to a gene; V was cut back by 4 bases and J by 9 bases. The CDR3 contains 14 residues.

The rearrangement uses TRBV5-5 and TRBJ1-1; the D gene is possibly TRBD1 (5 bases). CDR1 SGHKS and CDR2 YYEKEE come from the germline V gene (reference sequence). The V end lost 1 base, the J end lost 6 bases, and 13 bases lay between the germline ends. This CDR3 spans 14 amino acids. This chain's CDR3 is CASSLSWGVAEAFF. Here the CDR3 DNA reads TGTGCCAGCAGCTTGTCTTGGGGGGTCGCTGAAGCTTTCTTT.

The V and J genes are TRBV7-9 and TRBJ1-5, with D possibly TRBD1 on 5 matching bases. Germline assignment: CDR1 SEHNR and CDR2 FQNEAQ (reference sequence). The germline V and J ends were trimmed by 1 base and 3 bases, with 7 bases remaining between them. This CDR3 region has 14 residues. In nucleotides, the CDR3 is TGTGCCAGCAGCTTAGGGGGCTACAATCAGCCCCAGCATTTT. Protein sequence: CASSLGGYNQPQHF.

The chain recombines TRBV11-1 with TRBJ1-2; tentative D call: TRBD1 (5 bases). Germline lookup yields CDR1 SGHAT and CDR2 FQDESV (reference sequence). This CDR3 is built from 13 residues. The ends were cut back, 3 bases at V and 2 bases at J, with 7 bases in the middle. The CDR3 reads CASSFGGNYGYTF. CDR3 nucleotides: TGTGCCAGCAGCTTCGGGGGGAACTATGGCTACACCTTC.

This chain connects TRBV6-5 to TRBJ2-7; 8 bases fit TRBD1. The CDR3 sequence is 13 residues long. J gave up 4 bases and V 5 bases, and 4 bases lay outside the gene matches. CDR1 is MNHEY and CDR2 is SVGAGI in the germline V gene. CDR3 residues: CASSRDRPYEQYF. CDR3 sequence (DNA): TGTGCCAGCAGTCGGGACAGGCCATACGAGCAGTACTTC.

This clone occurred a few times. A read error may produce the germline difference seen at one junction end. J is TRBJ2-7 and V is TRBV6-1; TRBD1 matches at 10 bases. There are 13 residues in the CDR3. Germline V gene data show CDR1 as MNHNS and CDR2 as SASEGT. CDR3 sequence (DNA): TGTGCCAGCAGTGAATCGGAGCCCGGGACAGGGGACTTC. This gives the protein CASSESEPGTGDF.